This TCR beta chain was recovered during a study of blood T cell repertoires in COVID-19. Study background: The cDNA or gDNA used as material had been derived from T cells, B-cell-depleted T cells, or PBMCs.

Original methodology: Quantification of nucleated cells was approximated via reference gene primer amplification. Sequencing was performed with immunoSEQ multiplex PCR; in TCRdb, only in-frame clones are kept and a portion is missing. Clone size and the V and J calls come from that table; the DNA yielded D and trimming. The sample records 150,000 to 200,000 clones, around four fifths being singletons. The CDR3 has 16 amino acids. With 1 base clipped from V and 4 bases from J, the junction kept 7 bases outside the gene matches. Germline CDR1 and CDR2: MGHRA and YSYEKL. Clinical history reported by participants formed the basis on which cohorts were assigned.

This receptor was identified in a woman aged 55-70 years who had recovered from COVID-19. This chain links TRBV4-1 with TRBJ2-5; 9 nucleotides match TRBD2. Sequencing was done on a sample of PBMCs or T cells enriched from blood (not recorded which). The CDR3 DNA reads TGCGCCAGCAGCCAAGCTCCAGCGGGGGGCAGAGAGACCCAGTACTTC. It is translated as CASSQAPAGGRETQYF.